This T cell receptor (beta chain) was sequenced for a study of OX40 agonist ivuxolimab in advanced cancers. In the study overall: Patients received ivuxolimab, an agonistic anti-OX40 (CD134) antibody. Those enrolled were approximately 83% male, with a mean age of around 55 years and ages from about 20 to 85.

Using immunoSEQ multiplex PCR, the repertoire was profiled, and TCRdb retains in-frame clones only, with some absent. The repertoire holds approximately 69,000 clones, with about 90% as singletons. V lost 3 bases, J lost 4 bases, and 18 bases lay in between. The CDR3 contains 16 residues. The germline CDR1 and CDR2 sequences are MGHRA and YSYEKL. This TCR was recovered from an adult with an advanced solid tumor such as melanoma, head and neck, liver or kidney cancer. The sequencing here drew on CD4+ or CD8+ T cells sorted from blood, taken in a trial of the OX40 agonist ivuxolimab. The chain carries TRBV4-1 and TRBJ1-2, with a tentative D call TRBD1 (6 bases). The CDR3 DNA is TGCGCCAGCAGCCAGAGGGACACCCGGGTGGGCTATGGCTACACCTTC. Amino acids: CASSQRDTRVGYGYTF.